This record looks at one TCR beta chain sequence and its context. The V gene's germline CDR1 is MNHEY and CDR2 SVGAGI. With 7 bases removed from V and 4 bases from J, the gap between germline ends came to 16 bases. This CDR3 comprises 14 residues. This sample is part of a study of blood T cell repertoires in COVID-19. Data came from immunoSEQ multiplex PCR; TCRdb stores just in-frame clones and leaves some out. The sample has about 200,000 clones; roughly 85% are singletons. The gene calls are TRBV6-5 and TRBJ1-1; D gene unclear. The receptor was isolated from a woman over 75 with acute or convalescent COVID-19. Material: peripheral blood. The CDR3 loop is CASTITSAGTEAFF. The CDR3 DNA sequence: TGTGCCAGCACTATCACTTCCGCTGGCACTGAAGCTTTCTTT.